A few counts support the clone carrying this TCR beta chain. The CDR3 extends over 17 amino acids. The germline V gene encodes CDR1 LNHDA and CDR2 SQIVND (reference sequence). Trimming took 8 bases from V and 4 from J; bases not matched to a gene: 19. Time point denoted: newly diagnosed GD, antithyroid drugs for less than 3 months. There was RNA extracted from PBMCs, and the TCR library was made from it. These data are taken from a study of regulatory T cells in long-lasting Graves disease. Building the TCR beta libraries relied on iRepertoire HTBI primers, and CDR3 regions underwent Arm-PCR. MiXCR, applied by TCRdb to the multiplex PCR reads, yields one record per CDR3 protein. The profile covers about 520,000 distinct CDR3 sequences, with more than 10% appearing a single time and roughly 9.3% taken by the ten largest. The same specimen was also included in a second study, on T cells in Graves' hyperthyroidism and ophthalmopathy.

The genes are TRBV19 and TRBJ1-2; TRBD1 aligns across 7 bases. The source is a woman aged 30 to 39 with Graves disease. The specimen was peripheral blood mononuclear cells (PBMCs), collected at new diagnosis, from a patient treated with antithyroid drugs. CDR3 sequence reads: CASGSPRDRATGYGYTF. CDR3 nucleotide sequence: TGTGCCAGTGGCTCCCCCCGGGACAGAGCTACCGGCTATGGCTACACCTTC. Full variable domain (rest looked up from reference TRBV19 and TRBJ1-2): DGGITQSPKYLFRKEGQNVTLSCEQNLNHDAMYWYRQDPGQGLRLIYYSQIVNDFQKGDIAEGYSVSREKKESFPLTVTSAQKNPTAFYLCASGSPRDRATGYGYTFGSGTRLTVV.